A single T cell receptor beta chain is shown here with its context. Its cognate antigen is unknown. At least 3 on the Clinical Activity Score was recorded for ophthalmopathy patients, who also had NOSPECS grade at least 4 and duration under 3 months. Each diagnosis drew on symptoms, thyroxine, TRAb, thyroid ultrasound and orbital computed tomography findings. Fresh peripheral blood, 10 ml, was the source of the PBMCs. This record comes from a study of T cells in Graves' hyperthyroidism and ophthalmopathy. General study findings and limits: Most expanded thyroid clonotypes above 0.001 recurred in blood.

Authors of the study amplified TCR beta CDR3 regions from RNA transcripts. HTBI primers drove first-round RT-PCR of the TCR CDR3. TCRdb reanalysed the multiplex PCR reads using MiXCR and keeps one entry per CDR3 protein. The sample shows a few hundred thousand distinct CDR3 sequences, under 25% of them seen only once. The CDR3 is 16 residues long. The V end was cut by 1 base, the J end by 0 bases, with 14 bases between. In germline, CDR1 is DFQATT, CDR2 SNEGSKA (reference sequence). Source material: blood. The source of this sequence is a woman in her 70s with Graves' ophthalmopathy. V is TRBV20-1 and J is TRBJ2-3; D possibly corresponds to TRBD2 (6 bases). In DNA, the CDR3 is TGCAGTGCTAGAGCCCCCCCTGCGGGGAGCACAGATACGCAGTATTTT. The encoded protein is CSARAPPAGSTDTQYF.